The 9 T cell receptor beta chains presented below share a single source sample, sequenced in a study of control samples from healthy donors and cancer patients. The data were produced by immunoSEQ multiplex PCR, yet TCRdb's version contains in-frame clones alone and is incomplete. The sample contains about 53,000 clones, about 90% of which appear only once. Source material: PBMCs. All receptors come from a man in his sixties with head and neck cancer.

The V call is TRBV5-1, the J call TRBJ2-3; D gene uncertain. The CDR3 runs 14 residues. Trimming took off 2 bases at V and 6 bases at J, with 13 bases between the two ends. Germline CDR1 reads SGHRS; CDR2 reads YFSETQ. In DNA form, the CDR3 reads TGCGCCAGCAGCTTCATGGCTAGTAGGGATACGCAGTATTTT. Amino acid sequence: CASSFMASRDTQYF.

The gene calls are TRBV4-1 and TRBJ1-6, with TRBD1 as a possible D gene (5 bases). The CDR3 runs 15 residues. The germline CDR1 and CDR2 sequences are MGHRA and YSYEKL. V was shortened by 7 bases and J by 10 bases, with 20 bases between the two germline ends. CDR3 sequence: CASMAPGRGGSPLHF. DNA for the CDR3: TGCGCCAGCATGGCCCCGGGACGCGGTGGGTCACCCCTCCACTTT.

This sequence joins TRBV21-1 and TRBJ1-4. TRBV21-1 has pseudogene status. The length of the CDR3 is 17 residues. CDR3 bases: TGTGCCAGCACTCTGGACGGTTTCCCCGCAACTAATGAAAAACTGTTTTTT. Its translation: CASTLDGFPATNEKLFF.

This rearrangement joins TRBV24-1 to TRBJ2-3; D could derive from TRBD1 or TRBD2 (5 bases each). V lost 5 bases and J 1 base, leaving 12 bases between the germline ends. CDR3 size: 15 residues. Per germline, CDR1 KGHDR and CDR2 SFDVKD. The DNA of the CDR3 is TGTGCCACCAGTGCGGGGCAGGGTGGCACAGATACGCAGTATTTT. Translating gives CATSAGQGGTDTQYF.

The V call is TRBV15, the J call TRBJ2-7, with TRBD2 identical over 8 bases. Germline assignment: CDR1 LNHNV and CDR2 YYDKDF (reference sequence). CDR3 length: 14 residues. Trimming removed 0 bases from V and 4 bases from J; junction bases left unmatched: 2. The CDR3, as DNA: TGTGCCACCAGCAGAGAAGCGGGAGAGTACGAGCAGTACTTC. This encodes CATSREAGEYEQYF.

The CDR3 region has the DNA TGTGCCACCAGTGATTTATGGGGAGGGGGGGCCCGCCCTGGAAACACCATATATTTT. Amino acids: CATSDLWGGGARPGNTIYF. The chain recombines TRBV24-1 with TRBJ1-3; maybe TRBD1 (6 bases). There are 19 residues in the CDR3. CDR1 and CDR2 (germline): KGHDR, SFDVKD. V lost 1 base, J lost 2 bases, and 20 bases lay in between.

This chain connects TRBV9 to TRBJ2-1; the D gene is possibly TRBD1 (5 bases). The V end was cut by 0 bases, the J end by 5 bases, with 12 bases between. CDR1 is SGDLS and CDR2 is YYNGEE in the germline V gene. The CDR3 loop spans 15 amino acids. In DNA, the CDR3 is TGTGCCAGCAGCGTAGCGGCAGGGATCCACAATGAGCAGTTCTTC. This codes for CASSVAAGIHNEQFF.

This chain uses TRBV4-1 with TRBJ2-3; D tentatively reads TRBD1 or TRBD2 (5 bases each). V gave up 2 bases and J gave up 2 bases, with 29 bases separating them. The CDR3 is made up of 21 amino acids. CDR1 is MGHRA and CDR2 is YSYEKL in the germline V gene. CDR3: CASSQPPTRLEGTLNTDTQYF. The CDR3 DNA reads TGCGCCAGCAGCCAACCCCCTACCCGATTGGAAGGGACGCTAAACACAGATACGCAGTATTTT.

Only one count was recorded for this clone. The chain is built from TRBV7-3 and TRBJ1-5, with D unresolved. Per germline, CDR1 SGHTA and CDR2 FQGTGA. Trimming stripped 5 bases from V and 4 bases from J, with 12 bases between. This CDR3 contains 14 residues. DNA of the CDR3: TGTGCCAGCAGCAATACCACGAGGAATCAGCCCCAGCATTTT. As protein: CASSNTTRNQPQHF.